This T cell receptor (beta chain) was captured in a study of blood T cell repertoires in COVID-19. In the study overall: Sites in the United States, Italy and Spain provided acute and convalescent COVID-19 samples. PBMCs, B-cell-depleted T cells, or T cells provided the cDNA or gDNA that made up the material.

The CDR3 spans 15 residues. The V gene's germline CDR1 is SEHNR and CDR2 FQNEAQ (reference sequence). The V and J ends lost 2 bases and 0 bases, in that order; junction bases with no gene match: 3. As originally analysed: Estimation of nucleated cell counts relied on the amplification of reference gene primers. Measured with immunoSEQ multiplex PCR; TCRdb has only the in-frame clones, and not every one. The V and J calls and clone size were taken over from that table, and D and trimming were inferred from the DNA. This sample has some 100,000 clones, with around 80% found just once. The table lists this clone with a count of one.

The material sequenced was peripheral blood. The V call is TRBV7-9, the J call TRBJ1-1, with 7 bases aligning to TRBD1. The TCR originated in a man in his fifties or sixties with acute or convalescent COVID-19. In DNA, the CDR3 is TGTGCCAGCAGCTTAAAGGGACAGATGAACACTGAAGCTTTCTTT. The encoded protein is CASSLKGQMNTEAFF.